A selection of T cell receptor beta chains follows, all from one sample in a study of shared clonotypes between healthy human individuals. This table comes from immunoSEQ multiplex PCR, and its TCRdb copy is limited to in-frame clones, with some not included. The sample holds around 1 million clones, approximately 80% seen once. Material for sequencing was memory CD4+ T cells sorted from blood. These receptors originate from a man younger than 35 in good health. Both conserved end residues are part of each CDR3. The D gene is left open where the match is weak. Expanded clones get a size class; other rows say once, few or many, or leave the size out.

j_call | d_call | v_call | clone_size | cdr3_aa | cdr3_nt
TRBJ1-5 | - | TRBV6-1 | - | CASSKGVSNQPQHF | TGTGCCAGCAGCAAAGGGGTTAGCAATCAGCCCCAGCATTTT
TRBJ1-6 | TRBD1 | TRBV5-6 | - | CASSGRTGSTSPLHF | TGTGCCAGCAGCGGAAGGACAGGGTCTACTTCACCCCTCCACTTT
TRBJ1-2 | TRBD1 | TRBV5-1 | - | CASSSTGGNYGYTF | TGCGCCAGCAGCTCGACAGGGGGCAACTATGGCTACACCTTC
TRBJ2-1 | TRBD2 | TRBV4-1 | once | CASSQDPAGTRNEQFF | TGCGCCAGCAGCCAAGATCCAGCGGGGACTCGCAATGAGCAGTTCTTC
TRBJ2-1 | - | TRBV5-5 | many | CASSFSPQNYNEQFF | TGTGCCAGCAGCTTCTCCCCACAGAATTACAATGAGCAGTTCTTC
TRBJ2-5 | - | TRBV5-1 | - | CASSLEGRSETQYF | TGCGCCAGCAGCTTGGAGGGCAGATCAGAGACCCAGTACTTC
TRBJ2-4 | TRBD1 | TRBV2 | few | CASRGQGNIQYF | TGTGCCAGCAGGGGACAGGGTAACATTCAGTACTTC
TRBJ1-3 | - | TRBV5-1 | - | CASSSQGGSDLGNTIYF | TGCGCCAGCAGCTCACAGGGTGGGTCGGATCTTGGAAACACCATATATTTT
TRBJ2-7 | - | TRBV10-3 | - | CAISESVTPYEQYF | TGTGCCATCAGTGAGTCTGTTACTCCCTACGAGCAGTACTTC
TRBJ2-7 | - | TRBV27 | - | CASSLRRSSYEQYF | TGTGCCAGCAGTTTAAGGAGGAGCTCCTACGAGCAGTACTTC
TRBJ2-4 | - | TRBV4-1 | - | CASSPSDRSNIQYF | TGCGCCAGCAGCCCCTCAGATAGGTCAAACATTCAGTACTTC
TRBJ2-3 | TRBD2 | TRBV15 | - | CATKGRGEIGADTQYF | TGTGCCACCAAGGGGCGGGGGGAAATAGGCGCAGATACGCAGTATTTT
TRBJ2-7 | - | TRBV11-2 | once | CASSLVGQPWDEQYF | TGTGCCAGCAGCTTAGTTGGACAGCCTTGGGACGAGCAGTACTTC
TRBJ2-7 | TRBD2 | TRBV18 | - | CASSRGASGPTYEQYF | TGTGCCAGCTCCCGGGGCGCTAGCGGGCCCACTTACGAGCAGTACTTC
TRBJ2-5 | TRBD1 | TRBV28 | few | CASSKTGVKETQYF | TGTGCCAGCAGCAAAACAGGGGTGAAGGAGACCCAGTACTTC
TRBJ2-7 | - | TRBV5-1 | - | CASSSSGYEQYF | TGCGCCAGCAGCTCAAGCGGGTACGAGCAGTACTTC
TRBJ2-7 | - | TRBV7-2 | - | CASSFGGGASHEQYF | TGTGCCAGCAGCTTTGGCGGTGGGGCCTCCCACGAGCAGTACTTC
TRBJ1-6 | TRBD1 | TRBV6-1 | few | CASSDTGTGGGNSPLHF | TGTGCCAGCAGTGACACCGGGACAGGGGGAGGTAATTCACCCCTCCACTTT
TRBJ2-5 | - | TRBV7-2 | - | CASSPRTEETQYF | TGTGCCAGCAGCCCCCGTACTGAAGAGACCCAGTACTTC
TRBJ2-1 | - | TRBV7-6 | - | CASSLSGDYNEQFF | TGTGCCAGCAGCCTTAGCGGAGACTACAATGAGCAGTTCTTC
TRBJ1-6 | TRBD1 | TRBV6-4 | - | CASSVETGPSPLHF | TGTGCCAGCAGTGTGGAGACAGGGCCCTCACCCCTCCACTTT
TRBJ1-6 | - | TRBV9 | - | CASSGDIHGSPLHF | TGTGCCAGCAGCGGGGACATCCATGGTTCACCCCTCCACTTT
TRBJ2-5 | - | TRBV2 | - | CASSQNWKETQYF | TGTGCCAGCAGTCAAAACTGGAAAGAGACCCAGTACTTC
TRBJ2-7 | - | TRBV18 | - | CASSLSYEQYF | TGTGCCAGCTCACTTTCCTACGAGCAGTACTTC
TRBJ2-7 | TRBD1 | TRBV30 | - | CAWSRYRGRYEQYF | TGTGCCTGGAGTCGATACAGGGGGAGGTACGAGCAGTACTTC
TRBJ1-6 | TRBD1 | TRBV2 | - | CASIEGAAYNSPLHF | TGTGCCAGCATTGAGGGGGCGGCCTATAATTCACCCCTCCACTTT
TRBJ2-1 | TRBD2 | TRBV18 | - | CASSPGGGPGNEQFF | TGTGCCAGCTCACCAGGGGGAGGGCCCGGCAATGAGCAGTTCTTC
TRBJ2-5 | - | TRBV7-3 | - | CASSKSTQETQYF | TGTGCATCCTCGAAGAGCACCCAAGAGACCCAGTACTTC
TRBJ1-5 | TRBD1 | TRBV7-2 | - | CASSSAGGQPQHF | TGTGCCAGCAGCTCGGCAGGGGGTCAGCCCCAGCATTTT